This section outlines one T cell receptor (beta chain) sequence together with its context. Its specificity is unknown. Trimming left V 2 bases short and J 2 bases short, with 20 bases between. Germline-derived CDR1 and CDR2 are SGHRS and YFSETQ. The CDR3 is 17 residues long. This record belongs to a study of blood T cells in healthy people across ages. Primed by a sample-barcoded 5' primer and a J-beta primer mix, a second PCR proceeded for about 6 to 11 cycles. The authors tagged each cDNA molecule using a template-switch adaptor with 12 random nucleotides. Each CDR3 protein is one row after TCRdb ran MiXCR on the 5' RACE reads. The table records 1.5 million to 2 million distinct CDR3 sequences, roughly 28% of them present only once. General observations from the study: Older age went with lower TCR beta diversity per million T cells, in a roughly linear way. Samples with more naive T cells showed higher observed beta diversity.

Samples each had at least 5.5 micrograms of total RNA extracted. Sequencing used blood. The V and J genes are TRBV5-1 and TRBJ2-7, with D possibly called TRBD1 or TRBD2 (5 bases each). The clonotype comes from a woman in her thirties in good health. The CDR3 sequence: CASSFMGGRGATYEQYF. The CDR3 nucleotides read TGCGCCAGCAGCTTTATGGGCGGTAGAGGGGCAACCTACGAGCAGTACTTC.